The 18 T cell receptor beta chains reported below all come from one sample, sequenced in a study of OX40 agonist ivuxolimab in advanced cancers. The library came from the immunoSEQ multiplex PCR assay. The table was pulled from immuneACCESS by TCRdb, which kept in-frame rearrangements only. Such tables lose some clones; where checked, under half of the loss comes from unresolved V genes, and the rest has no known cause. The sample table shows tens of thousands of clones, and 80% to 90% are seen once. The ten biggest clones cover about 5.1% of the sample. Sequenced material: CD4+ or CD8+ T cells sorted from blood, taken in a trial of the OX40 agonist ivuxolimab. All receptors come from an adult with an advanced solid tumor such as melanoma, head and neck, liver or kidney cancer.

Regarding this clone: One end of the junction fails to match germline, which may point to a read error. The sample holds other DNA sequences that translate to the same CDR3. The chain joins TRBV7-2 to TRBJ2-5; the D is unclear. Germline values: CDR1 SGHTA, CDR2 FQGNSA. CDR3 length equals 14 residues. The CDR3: CASSLVGRLETQYF. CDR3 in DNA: TGTGCCAGTAGCTTAGTTGGCCGCTTGGAGACCCAGTACTTC.

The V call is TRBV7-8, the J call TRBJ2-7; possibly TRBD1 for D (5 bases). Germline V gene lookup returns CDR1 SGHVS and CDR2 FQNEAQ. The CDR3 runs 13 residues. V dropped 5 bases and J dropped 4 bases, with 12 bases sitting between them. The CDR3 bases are TGTGCCAGCAGCCACAGGATAGGGTACGAGCAGTACTTC. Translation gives CASSHRIGYEQYF.

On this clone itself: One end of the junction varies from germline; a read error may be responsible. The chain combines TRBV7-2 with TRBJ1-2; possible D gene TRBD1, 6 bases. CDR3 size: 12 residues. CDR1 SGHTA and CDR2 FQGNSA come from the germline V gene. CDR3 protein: CASGLGGLGYTF. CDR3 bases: TGTGCCAGCGGCTTGGGGGGGCTTGGCTACACCTTC.

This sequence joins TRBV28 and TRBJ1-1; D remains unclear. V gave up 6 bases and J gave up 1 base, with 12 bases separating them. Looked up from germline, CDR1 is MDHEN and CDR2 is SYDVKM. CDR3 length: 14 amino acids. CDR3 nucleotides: TGTGCCAGCAGACCCTCCGGCAGGAACACTGAAGCTTTCTTT. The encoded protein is CASRPSGRNTEAFF.

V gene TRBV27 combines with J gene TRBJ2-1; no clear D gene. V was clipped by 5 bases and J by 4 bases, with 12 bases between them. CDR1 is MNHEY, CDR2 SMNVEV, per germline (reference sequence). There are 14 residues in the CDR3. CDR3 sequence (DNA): TGTGCCAGCAGTCCTTCAGTCATTTACAATGAGCAGTTCTTC. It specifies CASSPSVIYNEQFF.

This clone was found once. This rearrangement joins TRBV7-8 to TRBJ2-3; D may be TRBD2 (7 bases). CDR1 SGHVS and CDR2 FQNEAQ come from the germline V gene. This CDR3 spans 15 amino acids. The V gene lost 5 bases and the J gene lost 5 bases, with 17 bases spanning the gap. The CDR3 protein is CASSLYRASGDTQYF. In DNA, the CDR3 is TGTGCCAGCAGCCTATACAGGGCTAGCGGAGATACGCAGTATTTT. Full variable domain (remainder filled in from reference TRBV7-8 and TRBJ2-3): GAGVSQSPRYKVAKRGQDVALRCDPISGHVSLFWYQQALGQGPEFLTYFQNEAQLDKSGLPSDRFFAERPEGSVSTLKIQRTQQEDSAVYLCASSLYRASGDTQYFGPGTRLTVL.

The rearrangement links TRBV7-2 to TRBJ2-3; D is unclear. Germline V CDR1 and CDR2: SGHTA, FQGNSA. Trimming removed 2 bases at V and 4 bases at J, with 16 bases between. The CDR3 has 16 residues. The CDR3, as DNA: TGTGCCAGCAGCTTAAATGGTCCGCGTAGCTCAGATACGCAGTATTTT. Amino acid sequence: CASSLNGPRSSDTQYF.

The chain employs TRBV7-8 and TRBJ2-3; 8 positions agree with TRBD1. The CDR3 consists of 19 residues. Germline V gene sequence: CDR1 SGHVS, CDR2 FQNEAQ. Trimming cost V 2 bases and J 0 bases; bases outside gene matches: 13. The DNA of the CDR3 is TGTGCCAGCAGCTTAACCCGGGACAGGAGCTGGGGGAGCACAGATACGCAGTATTTT. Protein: CASSLTRDRSWGSTDTQYF.

The CDR3 DNA follows: TGTGCCAGCAGCAGGGACAGTTATGAAAAACTGTTTTTT. The encoded protein is CASSRDSYEKLFF. The V and J genes are TRBV7-9 and TRBJ1-4; 7 bases are shared with TRBD1. The CDR3 loop spans 13 amino acids. J was trimmed by 6 bases and V by 5 bases; bases with no gene match: 3. The germline V gene has CDR1 SEHNR and CDR2 FQNEAQ (reference sequence).

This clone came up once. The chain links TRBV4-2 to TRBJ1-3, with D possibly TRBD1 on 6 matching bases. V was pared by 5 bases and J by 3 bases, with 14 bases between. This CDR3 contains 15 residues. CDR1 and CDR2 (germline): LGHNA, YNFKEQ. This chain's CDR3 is CASSDHREGGNTIYF. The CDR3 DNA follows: TGTGCCAGCAGCGACCACAGGGAAGGTGGAAACACCATATATTTT.

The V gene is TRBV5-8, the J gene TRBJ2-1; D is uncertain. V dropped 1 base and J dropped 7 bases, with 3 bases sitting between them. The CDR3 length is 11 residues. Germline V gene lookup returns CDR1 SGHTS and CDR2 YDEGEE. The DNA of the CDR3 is TGTGCCAGCAGCTTGAGGAATGAGCAGTTCTTC. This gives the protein CASSLRNEQFF.

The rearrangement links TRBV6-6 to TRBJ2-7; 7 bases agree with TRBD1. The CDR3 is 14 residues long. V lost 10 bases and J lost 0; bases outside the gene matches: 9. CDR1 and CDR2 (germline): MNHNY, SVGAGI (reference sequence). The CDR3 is CATRGGWSSYEQYF. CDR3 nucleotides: TGTGCCACCCGAGGGGGCTGGAGCTCCTACGAGCAGTACTTC.

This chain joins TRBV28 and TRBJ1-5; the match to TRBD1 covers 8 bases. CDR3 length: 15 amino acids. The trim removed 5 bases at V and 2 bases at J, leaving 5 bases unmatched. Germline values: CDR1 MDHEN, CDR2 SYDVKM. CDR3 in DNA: TGTGCCAGCAGTCCGGGACAGGCGGGCAATCAGCCCCAGCATTTT. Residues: CASSPGQAGNQPQHF.

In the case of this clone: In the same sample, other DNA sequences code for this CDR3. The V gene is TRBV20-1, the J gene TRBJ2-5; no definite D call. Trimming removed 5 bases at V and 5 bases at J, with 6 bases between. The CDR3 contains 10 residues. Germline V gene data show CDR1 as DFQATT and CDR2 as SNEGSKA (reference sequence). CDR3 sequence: CSARRETQYF. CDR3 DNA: TGCAGTGCTCGTAGGGAGACCCAGTACTTC.

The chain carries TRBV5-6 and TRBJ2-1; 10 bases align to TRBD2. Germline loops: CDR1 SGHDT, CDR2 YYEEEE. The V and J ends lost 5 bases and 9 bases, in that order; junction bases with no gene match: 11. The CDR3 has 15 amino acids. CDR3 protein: CASRIGLAGVGEQFF. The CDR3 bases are TGTGCCAGCAGAATTGGCCTAGCGGGAGTGGGTGAGCAGTTCTTC.

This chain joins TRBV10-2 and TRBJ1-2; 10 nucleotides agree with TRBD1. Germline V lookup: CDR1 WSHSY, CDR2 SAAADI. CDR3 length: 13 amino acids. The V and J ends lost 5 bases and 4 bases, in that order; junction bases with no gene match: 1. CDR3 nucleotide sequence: TGCGCCAGCAGTTGGACAGGGGGCTATGGCTACACCTTC. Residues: CASSWTGGYGYTF.

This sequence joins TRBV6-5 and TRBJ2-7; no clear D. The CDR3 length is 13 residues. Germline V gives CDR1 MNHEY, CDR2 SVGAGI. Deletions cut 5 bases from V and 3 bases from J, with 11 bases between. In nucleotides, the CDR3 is TGTGCCAGCAGTCCCTCGGGTGTCTACGAGCAGTACTTC. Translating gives CASSPSGVYEQYF.

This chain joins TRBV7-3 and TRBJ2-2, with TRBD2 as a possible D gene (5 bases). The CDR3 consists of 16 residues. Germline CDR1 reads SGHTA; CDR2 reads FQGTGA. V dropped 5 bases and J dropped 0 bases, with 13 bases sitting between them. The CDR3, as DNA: TGTGCCAGCAGCCCGGACTCCATCGCGAACACCGGGGAGCTGTTTTTT. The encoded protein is CASSPDSIANTGELFF.